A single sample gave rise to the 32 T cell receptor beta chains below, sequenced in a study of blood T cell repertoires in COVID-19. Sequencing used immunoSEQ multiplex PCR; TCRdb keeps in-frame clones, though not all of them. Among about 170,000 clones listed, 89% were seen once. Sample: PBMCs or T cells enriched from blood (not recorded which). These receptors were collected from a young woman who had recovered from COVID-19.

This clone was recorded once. CDR3 bases: TGTGCCAGCAGGACAGGGTTAGATACGCAGTATTTT. Its translation: CASRTGLDTQYF. The chain uses TRBV2 and TRBJ2-3; TRBD1 matches at 7 bases. J gave up 5 bases and V 6 bases, and 2 bases lay outside the gene matches. Per germline, CDR1 SNHLY and CDR2 FYNNEI. The CDR3 consists of 12 residues.

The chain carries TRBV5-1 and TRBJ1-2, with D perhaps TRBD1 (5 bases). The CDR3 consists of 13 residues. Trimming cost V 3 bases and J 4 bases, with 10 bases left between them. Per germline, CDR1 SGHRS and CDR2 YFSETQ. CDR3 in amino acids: CASSSDRSYGYTF. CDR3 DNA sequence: TGCGCCAGCAGCTCTGACAGAAGCTATGGCTACACCTTC.

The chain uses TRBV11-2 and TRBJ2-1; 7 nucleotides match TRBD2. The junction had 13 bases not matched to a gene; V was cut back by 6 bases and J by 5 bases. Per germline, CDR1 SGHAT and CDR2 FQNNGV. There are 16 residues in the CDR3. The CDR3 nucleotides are TGTGCCAGCAGTGGTTATAGCGGGCACGCGGACAATGAGCAGTTCTTC. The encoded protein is CASSGYSGHADNEQFF.

The CDR3 spells CASSLATGPSFYSNQPQHF. CDR3 coding DNA: TGTGCCAGCAGCTTAGCCACAGGGCCCTCGTTCTATAGCAATCAGCCCCAGCATTTT. This chain uses TRBV7-8 with TRBJ1-5; TRBD1 is a possible D gene (6 bases). V was clipped by 0 bases and J by 0 bases, with 18 bases between them. Germline assignment: CDR1 SGHVS and CDR2 FQNEAQ. The length of the CDR3 is 19 residues.

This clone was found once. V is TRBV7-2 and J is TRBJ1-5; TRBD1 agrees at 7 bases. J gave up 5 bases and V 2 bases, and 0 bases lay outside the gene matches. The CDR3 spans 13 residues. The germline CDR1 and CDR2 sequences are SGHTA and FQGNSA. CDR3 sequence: CASSLRGHQPQHF. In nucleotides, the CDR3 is TGTGCCAGCAGCTTAAGGGGGCATCAGCCCCAGCATTTT.

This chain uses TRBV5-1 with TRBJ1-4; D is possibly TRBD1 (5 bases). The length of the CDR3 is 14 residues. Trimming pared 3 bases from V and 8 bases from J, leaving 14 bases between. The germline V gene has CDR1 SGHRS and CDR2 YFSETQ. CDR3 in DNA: TGCGCCAGCAGCTCCCTGGGAGGGGAGGAAAAACTGTTTTTT. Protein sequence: CASSSLGGEEKLFF.

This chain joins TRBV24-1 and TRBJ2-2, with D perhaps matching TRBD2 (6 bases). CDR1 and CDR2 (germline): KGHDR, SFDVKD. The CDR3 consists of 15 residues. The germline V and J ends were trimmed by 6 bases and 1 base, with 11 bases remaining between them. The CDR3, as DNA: TGTGCCACCAGTTCATCTAGCGTGAACACCGGGGAGCTGTTTTTT. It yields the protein CATSSSSVNTGELFF.

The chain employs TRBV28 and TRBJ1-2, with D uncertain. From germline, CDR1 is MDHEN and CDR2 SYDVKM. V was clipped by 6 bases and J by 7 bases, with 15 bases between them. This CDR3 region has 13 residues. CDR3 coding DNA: TGTGCCAGCAGCGTAGTTACAGCTTCTGGCTACACCTTC. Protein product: CASSVVTASGYTF.

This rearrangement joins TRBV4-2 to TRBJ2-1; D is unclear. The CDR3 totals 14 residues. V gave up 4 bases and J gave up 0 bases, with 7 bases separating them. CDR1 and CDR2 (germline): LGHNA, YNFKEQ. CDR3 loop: CASSRTGSYNEQFF. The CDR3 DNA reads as TGTGCCAGCAGCCGAACCGGCTCCTACAATGAGCAGTTCTTC.

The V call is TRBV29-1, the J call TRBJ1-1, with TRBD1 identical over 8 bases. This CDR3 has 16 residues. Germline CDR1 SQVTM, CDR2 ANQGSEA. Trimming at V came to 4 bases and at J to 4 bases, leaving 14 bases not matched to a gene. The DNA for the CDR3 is TGCAGCGTTGCCCCAGGGGGCGCGGGAATTCCCACTGAAGCTTTCTTT. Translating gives CSVAPGGAGIPTEAFF.

CDR3 in DNA: TGCGCCAGCAGCCCTTACAGCTCTGGAAACACCATATATTTT. It is translated as CASSPYSSGNTIYF. The chain has TRBV5-1 and TRBJ1-3; no clear D. The germline V and J ends were trimmed by 4 bases and 0 bases, with 8 bases remaining between them. This CDR3 has 14 residues. Germline assignment: CDR1 SGHRS and CDR2 YFSETQ.

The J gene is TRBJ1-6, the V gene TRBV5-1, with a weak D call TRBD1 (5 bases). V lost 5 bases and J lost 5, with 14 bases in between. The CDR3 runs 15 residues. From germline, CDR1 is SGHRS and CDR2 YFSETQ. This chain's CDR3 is CASRTPQDDNSPLHF. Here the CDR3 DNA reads TGCGCCAGCAGAACGCCACAGGACGATAATTCACCCCTCCACTTT. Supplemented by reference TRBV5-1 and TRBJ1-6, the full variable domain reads KAGVTQTPRYLIKTRGQQVTLSCSPISGHRSVSWYQQTPGQGLQFLFEYFSETQRNKGNFPGRFSGRQFSNSRSEMNVSTLELGDSALYLCASRTPQDDNSPLHFGNGTRLTVT.

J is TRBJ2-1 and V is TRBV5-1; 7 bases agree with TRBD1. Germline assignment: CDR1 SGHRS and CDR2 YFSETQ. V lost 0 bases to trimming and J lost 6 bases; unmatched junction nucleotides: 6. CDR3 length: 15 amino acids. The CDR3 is CASSLATGWGNEQFF. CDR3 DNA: TGCGCCAGCAGCTTGGCGACAGGGTGGGGCAATGAGCAGTTCTTC.

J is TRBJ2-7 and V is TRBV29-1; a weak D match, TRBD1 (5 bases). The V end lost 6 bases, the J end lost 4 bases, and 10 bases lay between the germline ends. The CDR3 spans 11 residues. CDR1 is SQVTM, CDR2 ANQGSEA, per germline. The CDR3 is CSVVGHYEQYF. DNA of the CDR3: TGCAGCGTCGTCGGACATTACGAGCAGTACTTC.

This CDR3 is CASSFGDSPLHYEQYF. The CDR3 bases are TGTGCCAGCAGCTTTGGGGACAGTCCCCTCCACTACGAGCAGTACTTC. The chain uses TRBV11-2 and TRBJ2-7; 7 nucleotides align to TRBD1. The germline V gene encodes CDR1 SGHAT and CDR2 FQNNGV. With 3 bases clipped from V and 3 bases from J, the junction kept 11 bases outside the gene matches. The CDR3 loop spans 16 amino acids.

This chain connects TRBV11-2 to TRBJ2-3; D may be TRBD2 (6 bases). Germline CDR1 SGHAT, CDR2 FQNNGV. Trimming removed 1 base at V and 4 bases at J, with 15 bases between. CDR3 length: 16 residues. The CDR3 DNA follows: TGTGCCAGCAGCTTAGCTGCCGGGAGTCGCCCAGATACGCAGTATTTT. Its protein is CASSLAAGSRPDTQYF.

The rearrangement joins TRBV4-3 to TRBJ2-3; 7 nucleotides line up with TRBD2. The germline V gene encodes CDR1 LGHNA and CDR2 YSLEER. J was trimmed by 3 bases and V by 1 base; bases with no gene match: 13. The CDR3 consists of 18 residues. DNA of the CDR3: TGCGCCAGCAGCCAAGCGACAGCACCCATGCGGGAGACAGATACGCAGTATTTT. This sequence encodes CASSQATAPMRETDTQYF.

CDR3 DNA: TGTGCCAGCCAACCACTCACTAGCGGGAGAGAGGCGGGGGATACGCAGTATTTT. Translated: CASQPLTSGREAGDTQYF. This chain joins TRBV3-1 (or the pseudogene TRBV3-2) and TRBJ2-3; 11 bases fit TRBD2. The CDR3 has 18 residues. V lost 8 bases, J lost 6 bases, and 19 bases stayed unmatched. Germline V gene lookup returns CDR1 LGHDT and CDR2 YNNKEL (reference sequence).

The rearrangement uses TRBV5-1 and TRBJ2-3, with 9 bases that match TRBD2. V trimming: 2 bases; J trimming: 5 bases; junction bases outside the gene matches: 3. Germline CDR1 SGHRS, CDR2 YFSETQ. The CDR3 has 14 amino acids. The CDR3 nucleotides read TGCGCCAGCAGCTTCGGAGCGGGAGGAGATACGCAGTATTTT. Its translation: CASSFGAGGDTQYF.

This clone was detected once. The CDR3 DNA follows: TGTGCCAGCAGCTTCGGAGTAGAGGCCTCCACAGATACGCAGTATTTT. This translates into CASSFGVEASTDTQYF. This chain joins TRBV7-2 and TRBJ2-3; D remains unclear. Germline CDR1 SGHTA, CDR2 FQGNSA. Deletions cut 3 bases from V and 2 bases from J, with 15 bases between. The CDR3 covers 16 residues.

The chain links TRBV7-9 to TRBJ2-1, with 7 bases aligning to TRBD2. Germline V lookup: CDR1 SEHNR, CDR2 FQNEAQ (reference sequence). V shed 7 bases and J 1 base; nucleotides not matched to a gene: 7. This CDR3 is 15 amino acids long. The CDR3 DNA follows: TGTGCCAGCATCACCGTGGGAGGGTCCTACAATGAGCAGTTCTTC. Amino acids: CASITVGGSYNEQFF.

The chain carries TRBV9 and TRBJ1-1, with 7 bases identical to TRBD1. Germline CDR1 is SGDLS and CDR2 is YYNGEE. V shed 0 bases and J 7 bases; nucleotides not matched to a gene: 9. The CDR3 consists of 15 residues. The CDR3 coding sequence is TGTGCCAGCAGCGTAGGGACAGGACCCAATAGTGAAGCTTTCTTT. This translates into CASSVGTGPNSEAFF.

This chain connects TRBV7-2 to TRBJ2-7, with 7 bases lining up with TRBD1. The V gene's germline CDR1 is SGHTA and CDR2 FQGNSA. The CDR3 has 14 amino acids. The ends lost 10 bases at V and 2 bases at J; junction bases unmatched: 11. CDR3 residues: CATQGGLATYEQYF. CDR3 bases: TGTGCCACACAAGGGGGCCTTGCTACCTACGAGCAGTACTTC.

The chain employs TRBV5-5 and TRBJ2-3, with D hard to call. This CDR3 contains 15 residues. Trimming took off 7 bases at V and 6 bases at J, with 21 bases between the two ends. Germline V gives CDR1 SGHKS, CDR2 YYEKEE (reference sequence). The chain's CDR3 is CASEDLSRFYDTQYF. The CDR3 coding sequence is TGTGCCAGCGAAGACTTATCAAGGTTCTACGATACGCAGTATTTT. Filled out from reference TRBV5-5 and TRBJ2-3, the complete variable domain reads DAGVTQSPTHLIKTRGQQVTLRCSPISGHKSVSWYQQVLGQGPQFIFQYYEKEERGRGNFPDRFSARQFPNYSSELNVNALLLGDSALYLCASEDLSRFYDTQYFGPGTRLTVL.

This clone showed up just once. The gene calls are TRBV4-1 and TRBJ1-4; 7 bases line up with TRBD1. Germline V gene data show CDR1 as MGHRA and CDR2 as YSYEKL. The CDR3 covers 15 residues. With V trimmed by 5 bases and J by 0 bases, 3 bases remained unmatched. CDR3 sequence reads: CASSIQGATNEKLFF. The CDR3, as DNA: TGCGCCAGCAGCATTCAGGGGGCAACTAATGAAAAACTGTTTTTT.

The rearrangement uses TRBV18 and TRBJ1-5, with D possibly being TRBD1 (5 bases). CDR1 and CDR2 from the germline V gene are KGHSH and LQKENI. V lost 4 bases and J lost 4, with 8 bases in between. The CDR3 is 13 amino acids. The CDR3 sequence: CASSLQENQPQHF. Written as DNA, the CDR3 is TGTGCCAGCTCACTACAGGAAAATCAGCCCCAGCATTTT. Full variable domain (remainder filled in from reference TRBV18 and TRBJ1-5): NAGVMQNPRHLVRRRGQEARLRCSPMKGHSHVYWYRQLPEEGLKFMVYLQKENIIDESGMPKERFSAEFPKEGPSILRIQQVVRGDSAAYFCASSLQENQPQHFGDGTRLSIL.

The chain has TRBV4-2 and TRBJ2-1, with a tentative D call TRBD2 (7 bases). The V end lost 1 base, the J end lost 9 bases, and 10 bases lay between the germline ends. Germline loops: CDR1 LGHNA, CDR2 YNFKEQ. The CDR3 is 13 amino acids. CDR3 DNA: TGTGCCAGCAGCCAAGCTAGGGGGGGTGAGCAGTTCTTC. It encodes CASSQARGGEQFF.

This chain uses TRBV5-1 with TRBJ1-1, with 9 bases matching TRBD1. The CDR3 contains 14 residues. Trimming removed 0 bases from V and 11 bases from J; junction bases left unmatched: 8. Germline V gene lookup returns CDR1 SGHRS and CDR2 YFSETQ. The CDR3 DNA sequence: TGCGCCAGCAGCTTGGGAACAGGGGGCGCAGACGCTTTCTTT. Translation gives CASSLGTGGADAFF.

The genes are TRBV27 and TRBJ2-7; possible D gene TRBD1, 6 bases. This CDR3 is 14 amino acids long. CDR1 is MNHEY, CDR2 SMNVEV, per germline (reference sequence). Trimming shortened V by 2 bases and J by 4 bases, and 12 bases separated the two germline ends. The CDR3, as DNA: TGTGCCAGCAGTTTACAGGGGACGAGGTACGAGCAGTACTTC. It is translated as CASSLQGTRYEQYF.

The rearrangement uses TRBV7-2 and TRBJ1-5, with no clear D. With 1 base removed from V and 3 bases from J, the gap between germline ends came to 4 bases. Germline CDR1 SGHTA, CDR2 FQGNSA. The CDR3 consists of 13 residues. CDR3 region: CASSLEHNQPQHF. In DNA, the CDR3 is TGTGCCAGCAGCTTAGAGCACAATCAGCCCCAGCATTTT.

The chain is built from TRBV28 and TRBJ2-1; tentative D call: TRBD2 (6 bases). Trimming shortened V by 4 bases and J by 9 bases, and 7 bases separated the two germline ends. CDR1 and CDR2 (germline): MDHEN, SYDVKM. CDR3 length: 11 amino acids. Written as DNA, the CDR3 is TGTGCCAGCAGTTGGCGGGGTGAGCAGTTCTTC. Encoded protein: CASSWRGEQFF.

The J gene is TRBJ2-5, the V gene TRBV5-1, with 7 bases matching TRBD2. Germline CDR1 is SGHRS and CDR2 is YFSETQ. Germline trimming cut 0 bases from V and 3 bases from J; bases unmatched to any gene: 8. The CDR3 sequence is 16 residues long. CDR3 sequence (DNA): TGCGCCAGCAGCTTGGGGTTTAGCGGGTACAAAGAGACCCAGTACTTC. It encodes CASSLGFSGYKETQYF. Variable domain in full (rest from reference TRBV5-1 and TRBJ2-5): KAGVTQTPRYLIKTRGQQVTLSCSPISGHRSVSWYQQTPGQGLQFLFEYFSETQRNKGNFPGRFSGRQFSNSRSEMNVSTLELGDSALYLCASSLGFSGYKETQYFGPGTRLLVL.